The rows below give T cell receptor beta chains drawn from one sample of a study of CD8 T cells in Susac syndrome. TCRdb processed the immunoSEQ multiplex PCR reads anew with MiXCR; each CDR3 protein has one entry. The top ten clones hold 0.1% of a sample with roughly 250,000 distinct CDR3 sequences, 90% to 96% of them seen once. Sequenced sample: CD4+ T cells from PBMCs. These receptors all stem from a human donor with Susac syndrome. The CDR3 runs from the conserved cysteine through the conserved F or W. The order of the fields is J gene, D gene, V gene, clone size, CDR3 protein, CDR3 DNA. A D gene is named only where the DNA matches it firmly. The size of a clone is reported for some rows only, either as once, few or many, or as a class for expanded clones.

j_call: TRBJ1-4; d_call: TRBD1; v_call: TRBV7-9; clone_size: -; cdr3_aa: CASSTRQGNEKLFF; cdr3_nt: TGTGCCAGCAGTACGCGACAGGGGAATGAAAAACTGTTTTTT
j_call: TRBJ1-1; d_call: TRBD1; v_call: TRBV6-5; clone_size: -; cdr3_aa: CASSYSMSGGTNTEAFF; cdr3_nt: TGTGCCAGCAGTTACTCGATGTCAGGGGGGACGAACACTGAAGCTTTCTTT
j_call: TRBJ2-1; d_call: -; v_call: TRBV20-1; clone_size: -; cdr3_aa: CSANPGFSVEQFF; cdr3_nt: TGCAGTGCTAACCCCGGCTTTTCGGTTGAGCAGTTCTTC
j_call: TRBJ2-1; d_call: TRBD2; v_call: TRBV29-1; clone_size: -; cdr3_aa: CSVGTGLVGESYNEQFF; cdr3_nt: TGCAGCGTTGGAACGGGACTAGTTGGGGAGTCCTACAATGAGCAGTTCTTC
j_call: TRBJ2-5; d_call: -; v_call: TRBV7-9; clone_size: -; cdr3_aa: CASSLDQGWRETQYF; cdr3_nt: TGTGCCAGCAGCTTAGATCAGGGTTGGAGGGAGACCCAGTACTTC
j_call: TRBJ2-1; d_call: TRBD2; v_call: TRBV3-1; clone_size: -; cdr3_aa: CASSQGLAGSTTYNEQFF; cdr3_nt: TGTGCCAGCAGCCAAGGACTAGCGGGATCAACGACTTACAATGAGCAGTTCTTC
j_call: TRBJ1-5; d_call: -; v_call: TRBV27; clone_size: once; cdr3_aa: CASSLFPNQPQHF; cdr3_nt: TGTGCCAGCAGTTTATTCCCTAATCAGCCCCAGCATTTT
j_call: TRBJ2-1; d_call: -; v_call: TRBV28; clone_size: -; cdr3_aa: CASGQETYNEQFF; cdr3_nt: TGTGCCAGCGGTCAGGAAACCTACAATGAGCAGTTCTTC
j_call: TRBJ2-7; d_call: -; v_call: TRBV2; clone_size: -; cdr3_aa: CASSEATYEQYF; cdr3_nt: TGTGCCAGCAGTGAAGCGACCTACGAGCAGTACTTC
j_call: TRBJ1-2; d_call: -; v_call: TRBV3-1; clone_size: -; cdr3_aa: CASSLAAGSGGYTF; cdr3_nt: TGTGCCAGCAGCCTTGCTGCAGGAAGTGGTGGCTACACCTTC
j_call: TRBJ1-5; d_call: -; v_call: TRBV29-1; clone_size: -; cdr3_aa: CSVVWGDQPQHF; cdr3_nt: TGCAGCGTTGTATGGGGGGATCAGCCCCAGCATTTT
j_call: TRBJ2-7; d_call: -; v_call: TRBV25-1; clone_size: -; cdr3_aa: CASRRIYEQYF; cdr3_nt: TGTGCCAGCAGAAGAATCTACGAGCAGTACTTC
j_call: TRBJ2-7; d_call: TRBD2; v_call: TRBV5-4; clone_size: -; cdr3_aa: CASSKTSGRSYYEQYF; cdr3_nt: TGTGCCAGCAGCAAGACTAGCGGGAGGTCATACTACGAGCAGTACTTC
j_call: TRBJ2-1; d_call: TRBD2; v_call: TRBV30; clone_size: -; cdr3_aa: CAWNRGRENEQFF; cdr3_nt: TGTGCCTGGAATCGAGGGAGGGAGAATGAGCAGTTCTTC
j_call: TRBJ1-2; d_call: TRBD1; v_call: TRBV15; clone_size: -; cdr3_aa: CATSSVRGPDYGYTF; cdr3_nt: TGTGCCACCAGCAGCGTCAGGGGGCCGGACTATGGCTACACCTTC
j_call: TRBJ2-6; d_call: TRBD1; v_call: TRBV25-1; clone_size: -; cdr3_aa: CASSKTGGAGANVLTF; cdr3_nt: TGTGCCAGCAGTAAGACAGGGGGCGCTGGGGCCAACGTCCTGACTTTC
j_call: TRBJ2-7; d_call: TRBD1; v_call: TRBV6-5; clone_size: -; cdr3_aa: CASSRQGTEQYF; cdr3_nt: TGTGCCAGCAGTCGACAGGGAACCGAGCAGTACTTC
j_call: TRBJ1-3; d_call: TRBD1; v_call: TRBV4-1; clone_size: -; cdr3_aa: CASSRTTGQGGNTIYF; cdr3_nt: TGCGCCAGCAGCCGAACAACGGGACAGGGAGGAAACACCATATATTTT
j_call: TRBJ2-7; d_call: TRBD2; v_call: TRBV18; clone_size: -; cdr3_aa: CASSRITGTSESYEQYF; cdr3_nt: TGTGCCAGCTCCCGCATAACCGGGACTAGCGAGTCCTACGAGCAGTACTTC
j_call: TRBJ2-1; d_call: -; v_call: TRBV29-1; clone_size: -; cdr3_aa: CSVGPLGGSYNEQFF; cdr3_nt: TGCAGCGTTGGCCCCCTGGGGGGCTCTTACAATGAGCAGTTCTTC
j_call: TRBJ1-3; d_call: -; v_call: TRBV25-1; clone_size: -; cdr3_aa: CASSHAGVSRNTIYF; cdr3_nt: TGTGCCAGCAGCCACGCCGGGGTGTCTCGAAACACCATATATTTT
j_call: TRBJ2-7; d_call: -; v_call: TRBV28; clone_size: -; cdr3_aa: CASSLPIDGGYEQYF; cdr3_nt: TGTGCCAGCAGTCTACCGATAGATGGGGGCTACGAGCAGTACTTC
j_call: TRBJ2-3; d_call: -; v_call: TRBV18; clone_size: once; cdr3_aa: CASSLVGRKYTDTQYF; cdr3_nt: TGTGCCAGCTCGCTGGTCGGTCGGAAGTACACAGATACGCAGTATTTT
j_call: TRBJ1-2; d_call: -; v_call: TRBV28; clone_size: -; cdr3_aa: CASRLVGYTF; cdr3_nt: TGTGCCAGCCGCCTGGTTGGCTACACCTTC
j_call: TRBJ2-3; d_call: -; v_call: TRBV20-1; clone_size: -; cdr3_aa: CSFNKGASSTDTQYF; cdr3_nt: TGCAGTTTTAACAAAGGGGCCTCTAGCACAGATACGCAGTATTTT
j_call: TRBJ2-3; d_call: TRBD1; v_call: TRBV2; clone_size: -; cdr3_aa: CASSLGTGTQYF; cdr3_nt: TGTGCCAGCAGTCTTGGGACAGGGACGCAGTATTTT
j_call: TRBJ1-1; d_call: -; v_call: TRBV15; clone_size: -; cdr3_aa: CATSREGGHEAFF; cdr3_nt: TGTGCCACCAGCAGAGAGGGGGGCCATGAAGCTTTCTTT
j_call: TRBJ2-1; d_call: -; v_call: TRBV5-1; clone_size: -; cdr3_aa: CASSFTGLTYNEQFF; cdr3_nt: TGCGCCAGCAGCTTCACGGGACTGACCTACAATGAGCAGTTCTTC
j_call: TRBJ1-1; d_call: -; v_call: TRBV7-3; clone_size: -; cdr3_aa: CASKLPLRDFGMNTEAFF; cdr3_nt: TGTGCCAGCAAATTGCCCCTCCGGGACTTTGGGATGAACACTGAAGCTTTCTTT
j_call: TRBJ2-3; d_call: TRBD2; v_call: TRBV20-1; clone_size: -; cdr3_aa: CSARDGTRGQYF; cdr3_nt: TGCAGTGCTAGAGACGGGACTAGGGGGCAGTATTTT